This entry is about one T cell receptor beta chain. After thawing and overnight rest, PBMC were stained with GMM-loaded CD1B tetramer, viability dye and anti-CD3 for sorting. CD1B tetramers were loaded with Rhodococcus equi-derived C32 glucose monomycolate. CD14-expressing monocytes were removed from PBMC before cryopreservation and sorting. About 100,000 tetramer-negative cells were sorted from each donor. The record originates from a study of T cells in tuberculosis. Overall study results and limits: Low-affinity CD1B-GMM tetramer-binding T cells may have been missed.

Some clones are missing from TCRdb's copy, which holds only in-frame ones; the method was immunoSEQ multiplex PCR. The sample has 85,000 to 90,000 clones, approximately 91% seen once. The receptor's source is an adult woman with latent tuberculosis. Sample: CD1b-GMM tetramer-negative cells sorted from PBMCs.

The CDR3, as DNA: TGCGCCAGCAGACTAGGGGGGGATTATGGCTACACCTTC. Translated, it gives CASRLGGDYGYTF. The chain uses TRBV5-1 and TRBJ1-2; weak D call: TRBD1 (6 bases). Trimming pared 5 bases from V and 5 bases from J, leaving 13 bases between. The CDR3 contains 13 residues. Per germline, CDR1 SGHRS and CDR2 YFSETQ.